This TCR beta chain originates from a study of blood T cell repertoires in COVID-19. Assay: immunoSEQ multiplex PCR; the TCRdb copy retains only in-frame clones and omits some. The top ten hold 13% of the sample, which has about 72,000 clones, around nine tenths seen once. Germline V gene sequence: CDR1 LGHDT, CDR2 YNNKEL (reference sequence). V lost 4 bases and J 2 bases, leaving 11 bases between the germline ends. The CDR3 has 14 amino acids. Material for sequencing was peripheral blood. The chain has TRBV3-1 (or the pseudogene TRBV3-2) and TRBJ1-2; no clear D. The TCR originated in a woman aged 60 to 75 with acute or convalescent COVID-19. The CDR3 DNA is TGTGCCAGCAGCCGGGGAGGGCAAAACTATGGCTACACCTTC. It translates to CASSRGGQNYGYTF.